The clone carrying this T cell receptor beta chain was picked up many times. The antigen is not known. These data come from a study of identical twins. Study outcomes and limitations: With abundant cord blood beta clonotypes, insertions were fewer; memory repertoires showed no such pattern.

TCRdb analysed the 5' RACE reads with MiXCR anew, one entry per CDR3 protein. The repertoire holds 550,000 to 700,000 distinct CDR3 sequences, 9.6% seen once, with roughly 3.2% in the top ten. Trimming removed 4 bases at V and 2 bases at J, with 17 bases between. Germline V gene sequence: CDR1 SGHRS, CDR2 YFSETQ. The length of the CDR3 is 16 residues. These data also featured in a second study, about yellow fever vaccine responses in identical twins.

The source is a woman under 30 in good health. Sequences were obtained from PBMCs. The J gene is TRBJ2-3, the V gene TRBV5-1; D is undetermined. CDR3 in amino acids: CASSRELSLVTDTQYF. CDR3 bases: TGCGCCAGCAGCCGCGAGTTGAGTCTAGTCACAGATACGCAGTATTTT.